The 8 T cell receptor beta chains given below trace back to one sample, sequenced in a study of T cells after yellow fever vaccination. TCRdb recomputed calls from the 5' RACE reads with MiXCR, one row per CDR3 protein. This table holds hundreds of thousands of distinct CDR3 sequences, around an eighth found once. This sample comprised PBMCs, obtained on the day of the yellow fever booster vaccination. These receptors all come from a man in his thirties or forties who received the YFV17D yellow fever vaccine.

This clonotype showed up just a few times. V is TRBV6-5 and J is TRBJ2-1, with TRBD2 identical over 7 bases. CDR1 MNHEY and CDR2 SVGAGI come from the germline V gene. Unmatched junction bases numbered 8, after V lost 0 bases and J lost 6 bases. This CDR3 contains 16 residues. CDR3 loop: CASSYSAPGGPNEQFF. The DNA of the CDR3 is TGTGCCAGCAGTTACTCAGCGCCGGGAGGCCCCAATGAGCAGTTCTTC.

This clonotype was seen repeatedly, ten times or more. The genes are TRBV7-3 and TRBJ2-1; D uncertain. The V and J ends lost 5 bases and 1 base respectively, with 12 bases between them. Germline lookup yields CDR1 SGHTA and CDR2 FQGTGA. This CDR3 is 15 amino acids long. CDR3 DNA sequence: TGTGCCAGCAGCCAATCGGGTGGGTCCTACAATGAGCAGTTCTTC. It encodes CASSQSGGSYNEQFF.

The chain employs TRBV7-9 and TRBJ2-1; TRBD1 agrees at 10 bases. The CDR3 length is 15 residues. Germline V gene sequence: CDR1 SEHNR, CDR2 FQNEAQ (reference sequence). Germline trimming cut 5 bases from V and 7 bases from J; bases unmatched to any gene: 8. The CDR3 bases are TGTGCCAGCAGCCCCGGGACAGGGGCGGTGAATGAGCAGTTCTTC. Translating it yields CASSPGTGAVNEQFF.

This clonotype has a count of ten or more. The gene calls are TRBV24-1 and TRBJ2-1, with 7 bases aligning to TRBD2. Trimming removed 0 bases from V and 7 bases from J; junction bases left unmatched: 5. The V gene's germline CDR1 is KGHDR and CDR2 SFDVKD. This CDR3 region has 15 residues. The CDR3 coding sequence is TGTGCCACCAGTGATTTGGGCGGGAGTGGAAATGAGCAGTTCTTC. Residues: CATSDLGGSGNEQFF.

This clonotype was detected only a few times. CDR3: CASSSSGTGKETQYF. The CDR3 DNA reads as TGTGCCAGCAGCTCATCCGGGACAGGGAAGGAGACCCAGTACTTC. J is TRBJ2-5 and V is TRBV7-9; 9 bases fit TRBD1. The V segment lost 4 bases and the J segment 5 bases; nucleotides outside the gene matches: 8. Germline CDR1 is SEHNR and CDR2 is FQNEAQ (reference sequence). The CDR3 has 15 amino acids.

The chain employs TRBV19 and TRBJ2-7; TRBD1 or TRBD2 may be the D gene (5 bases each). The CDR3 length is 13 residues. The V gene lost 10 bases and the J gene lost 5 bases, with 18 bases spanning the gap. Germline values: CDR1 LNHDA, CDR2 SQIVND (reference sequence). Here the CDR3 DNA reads TGTGCCACCCTTGGGGGAGCCCCCAACGAGCAGTACTTC. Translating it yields CATLGGAPNEQYF.

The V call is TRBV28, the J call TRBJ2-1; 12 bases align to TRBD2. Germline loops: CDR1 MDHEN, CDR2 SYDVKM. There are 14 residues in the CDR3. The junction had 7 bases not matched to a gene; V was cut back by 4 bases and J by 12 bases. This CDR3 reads CASSSGTSGLVQFF. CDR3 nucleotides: TGTGCCAGCAGTTCGGGGACTAGCGGGTTGGTGCAGTTCTTC.

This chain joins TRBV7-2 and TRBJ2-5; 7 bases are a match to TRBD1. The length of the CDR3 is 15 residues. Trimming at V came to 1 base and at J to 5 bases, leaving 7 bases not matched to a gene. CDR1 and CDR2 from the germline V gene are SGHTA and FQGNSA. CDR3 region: CASSLGGQVWETQYF. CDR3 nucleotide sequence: TGTGCCAGCAGCTTAGGCGGACAGGTGTGGGAGACCCAGTACTTC.